Given below is one T cell receptor (beta chain) in context. The data stem from a study of blood T cell repertoires in COVID-19. How the authors handled the data: The authors estimated nucleated cell counts from reference gene primer amplification. Clones were read by immunoSEQ multiplex PCR, and TCRdb kept only the in-frame ones, dropping some. Clonal size and the V and J genes are those of that table, whereas D and trimming came from the DNA. Of hundreds of thousands of clones in the sample, less than 90% were seen once. The CDR3 loop spans 13 amino acids. Trimming took 2 bases from V and 3 from J, leaving 8 bases between them. Germline V gives CDR1 MDHEN, CDR2 SYDVKM.

The sequencing sample was made of peripheral blood. The chain combines TRBV28 with TRBJ2-7; TRBD2 is a possible D gene (6 bases). This TCR derives from a woman aged 45 to 65 with COVID-19, enrolled during active disease. Here the CDR3 reads CASSLVGGYEQYF. CDR3 bases: TGTGCCAGCAGTTTAGTGGGAGGCTACGAGCAGTACTTC.